The 22 T cell receptor beta chains reported below all come from one sample, sequenced in a study of neurological immune-mediated disorders. TCRdb reprocessed the 5' RACE reads via MiXCR and lists one record per CDR3 protein. The sample has tens of thousands of distinct CDR3 sequences; over 9% are singletons. The material sequenced was PBMCs. Receptors were obtained from a woman between 40 and 55 years old with HTLV-1-associated myelopathy (HAM/TSP).

This clonotype showed up many times. The chain links TRBV2 to TRBJ1-1; D unresolved. Germline assignment: CDR1 SNHLY and CDR2 FYNNEI. Trimming removed 5 bases at V and 1 base at J, with 11 bases between. The CDR3 contains 14 residues. The CDR3 region has the DNA TGTGCCAGCAGTAGAGGACCGGGGAACACTGAAGCTTTCTTT. It codes for CASSRGPGNTEAFF.

This clonotype was detected ten times or more. The gene calls are TRBV29-1 and TRBJ2-7; maybe TRBD2 (5 bases). Trimming took off 7 bases at V and 0 bases at J, with 13 bases between the two ends. Germline values: CDR1 SQVTM, CDR2 ANQGSEA. The CDR3 is 13 residues long. The CDR3 loop is CSAANRGSYEQYF. In DNA form, the CDR3 reads TGCAGCGCCGCTAATCGGGGCTCCTACGAGCAGTACTTC.

This clonotype was seen many times. The V and J genes are TRBV5-1 and TRBJ2-3, with 12 bases aligning to TRBD2. Losses at the gene ends were 8 bases for V and 5 bases for J; bases not matched to a gene: 6. There are 14 residues in the CDR3. CDR1 is SGHRS and CDR2 is YFSETQ in the germline V gene. The CDR3 DNA reads as TGCGCCAGTCGGACTAGCGGGGTACAAGATACGCAGTATTTT. Translated: CASRTSGVQDTQYF.

There are many counts of this clonotype. The rearrangement uses TRBV11-3 and TRBJ2-3; 8 bases map to TRBD2. Unmatched junction bases numbered 10, after V lost 6 bases and J lost 2 bases. Germline V gives CDR1 SGHNT, CDR2 YENEEA. The CDR3 has 16 amino acids. The CDR3: CASRSMAGGHTDTQYF. DNA for the CDR3: TGTGCCAGCAGATCCATGGCGGGGGGACACACAGATACGCAGTATTTT.

This clonotype has at least ten counts. This chain connects TRBV2 to TRBJ2-3, with D possibly being TRBD1 or TRBD2 (5 bases each). Between the trimmed V and J ends, which lost 2 bases and 6 bases, there was a span of 15 bases. In germline, CDR1 is SNHLY, CDR2 FYNNEI. CDR3 length: 15 residues. The DNA of the CDR3 is TGTGCCAGCAGTGAATGGGACCTTATGGGGGATACGCAGTATTTT. It specifies CASSEWDLMGDTQYF.

This clonotype was recorded many times. This sequence joins TRBV5-6 and TRBJ2-7; maybe TRBD2 (6 bases). The CDR3 totals 14 residues. Germline-derived CDR1 and CDR2 are SGHDT and YYEEEE. V dropped 2 bases and J dropped 2 bases, with 11 bases sitting between them. CDR3 nucleotides: TGTGCCAGCAGCTTAGACGGGGGAACCTACGAGCAGTACTTC. Residues: CASSLDGGTYEQYF.

Many counts were recorded for this clonotype. The chain is built from TRBV24-1 and TRBJ2-4, with unresolved D. Looked up from germline, CDR1 is KGHDR and CDR2 is SFDVKD. Trimming removed 3 bases from V and 2 bases from J, with 7 bases in between. The CDR3 has 14 amino acids. CDR3 DNA: TGTGCCACCAGTGATCGTGTATCCAAAAACATTCAGTACTTC. It yields the protein CATSDRVSKNIQYF.

The chain employs TRBV7-9 and TRBJ1-6; D is undetermined. The CDR3 covers 14 residues. V lost 5 bases and J lost 0, with 5 bases in between. Germline values: CDR1 SEHNR, CDR2 FQNEAQ (reference sequence). The CDR3 loop reads CASSRSSYNSPLHF. In nucleotides, the CDR3 is TGTGCCAGCAGCCGAAGCTCCTATAATTCACCCCTCCACTTT.

The sample holds a few counts of this clonotype. The genes are TRBV12-3 or TRBV12-4 and TRBJ2-2; 9 nucleotides agree with TRBD2. With 1 base clipped from V and 3 bases from J, the junction kept 0 bases outside the gene matches. The CDR3 spans 15 residues. The CDR3 DNA reads as TGTGCCAGCAGTTTAGGACTAGCGGACACCGGGGAGCTGTTTTTT. Translating it yields CASSLGLADTGELFF.

This clonotype came up many times. This rearrangement joins TRBV5-1 to TRBJ2-3; tentatively, D is TRBD1 (5 bases). V gave up 0 bases and J gave up 5 bases, with 16 bases separating them. Germline-derived CDR1 and CDR2 are SGHRS and YFSETQ. This CDR3 comprises 16 residues. The DNA of the CDR3 is TGCGCCAGCAGCTTGGACAGGCCCTCCCAGGGAGATACGCAGTATTTT. Translated: CASSLDRPSQGDTQYF.

On this clonotype: Possible read error: a much larger clone is one base away. The chain joins TRBV11-1 to TRBJ1-1, with 9 bases matching TRBD1. The germline V gene has CDR1 SGHAT and CDR2 FQDESV (reference sequence). The CDR3 loop spans 15 amino acids. Germline trimming cut 3 bases from V and 11 bases from J; bases unmatched to any gene: 13. CDR3 DNA: TGTGCCAGCAGCTTGGACAGGGGAGGTCCCGAGTCGGCTTTCTTT. Amino acid sequence: CASSLDRGGPESAFF.

The sample holds a few counts of this clonotype. A much larger clone differs from this one at a single base, so this may be a read error. This chain joins TRBV7-9 and TRBJ2-4; no definite D call. The CDR3 loop spans 15 amino acids. CDR1 SEHNR and CDR2 FQNEAQ come from the germline V gene (reference sequence). CDR3 DNA: TGTGCCAACAGCCTCTCGAGGCTAGCCAAAAACATTCAGTACTTC. Amino acid sequence: CANSLSRLAKNIQYF. Supplemented by reference TRBV7-9 and TRBJ2-4, the full variable domain reads DTGVSQNPRHKITKRGQNVTFRCDPISEHNRLYWYRQTLGQGPEFLTYFQNEAQLEKSRLLSDRFSAERPKGSFSTLEIQRTEQGDSAMYLCANSLSRLAKNIQYFGAGTRLSVL.

The table lists this clonotype with many counts. The rearrangement links TRBV9 to TRBJ1-1, with D tentatively TRBD1 (5 bases). Trimming removed 0 bases from V and 2 bases from J, with 11 bases in between. The CDR3 runs to 15 residues. Germline lookup yields CDR1 SGDLS and CDR2 YYNGEE. CDR3 region: CASSVVTRGNTEAFF. As DNA, the CDR3 is TGTGCCAGCAGCGTAGTAACGAGGGGTAACACTGAAGCTTTCTTT.

In this sample, this clonotype turned up many times. In nucleotides, the CDR3 is TGTGCCAGCAGCCTCCCGAGAAGGGGGATGGAAAAACTGTTTTTT. This encodes CASSLPRRGMEKLFF. The chain recombines TRBV3-1 with TRBJ1-4, with D possibly matching TRBD1 (6 bases). CDR1 is LGHDT and CDR2 is YNNKEL in the germline V gene (reference sequence). V was trimmed by 4 bases and J by 8 bases, leaving 17 bases between them. This CDR3 has 15 residues.

This clonotype showed up many times. The chain recombines TRBV20-1 with TRBJ1-3; TRBD1 aligns across 7 bases. The germline gives CDR1 DFQATT, CDR2 SNEGSKA (reference sequence). V lost 6 bases and J lost 0; bases outside the gene matches: 5. The CDR3 is 14 amino acids. In DNA, the CDR3 is TGCAGTGCGATACAGGGGAGCTCTGGAAACACCATATATTTT. It translates to CSAIQGSSGNTIYF.

There are many counts of this clonotype. The rearrangement links TRBV7-8 to TRBJ1-6; TRBD1 is a possible D gene (5 bases). V dropped 5 bases and J dropped 1 base, with 21 bases sitting between them. Looked up from germline, CDR1 is SGHVS and CDR2 is FQNEAQ. This CDR3 is 19 amino acids long. The CDR3 nucleotides are TGTGCCAGCAGCCCCCGGGGGACCCCTGGTGGGTCCTATAATTCACCCCTCCACTTT. This gives the protein CASSPRGTPGGSYNSPLHF.

This clonotype was counted at least ten times. This chain joins TRBV11-3 and TRBJ2-3, with 8 bases fitting TRBD2. J was trimmed by 2 bases and V by 4 bases; bases with no gene match: 14. CDR1 and CDR2 from the germline V gene are SGHNT and YENEEA. This CDR3 has 18 amino acids. CDR3 coding DNA: TGTGCCAGCAGCTCACACCCCGTTAGCGGGGCGTCCACAGATACGCAGTATTTT. Encoded protein: CASSSHPVSGASTDTQYF.

This chain links TRBV5-1 with TRBJ1-1; no reliable D call. Trimming stripped 4 bases from V and 5 bases from J, with 15 bases between. Germline CDR1 SGHRS, CDR2 YFSETQ. CDR3 length: 14 residues. The CDR3 here is CASSIGDLATEAFF. As DNA, the CDR3 is TGCGCCAGCAGCATCGGGGATCTTGCAACTGAAGCTTTCTTT.

At least ten counts were recorded for this clonotype. V gene TRBV27 combines with J gene TRBJ2-6, with unresolved D. Between the trimmed V and J ends, which lost 5 bases and 4 bases, there was a span of 3 bases. CDR3 length: 12 amino acids. Germline CDR1 reads MNHEY; CDR2 reads SMNVEV (reference sequence). The CDR3 protein is CASSTGANVLTF. CDR3 DNA: TGTGCCAGCAGTACCGGGGCCAACGTCCTGACTTTC.

This clonotype was found many times. The gene calls are TRBV20-1 and TRBJ1-5; no clear D. Germline-derived CDR1 and CDR2 are DFQATT and SNEGSKA (reference sequence). V was trimmed by 6 bases and J by 4 bases, leaving 10 bases between them. The CDR3 is made up of 12 amino acids. CDR3 amino acids: CSAIRGNQPQHF. DNA for the CDR3: TGCAGTGCCATCAGAGGAAATCAGCCCCAGCATTTT.

This clonotype was picked up many times. One end of the junction is discordant with germline, which a read error may explain. The chain links TRBV12-3 or TRBV12-4 to TRBJ2-2; D perhaps matches TRBD2 (6 bases). The CDR3 totals 13 residues. The DNA for the CDR3 is TGTGCCAGCGGGGGGATCATTGGCGGGGCGCTGTTTTTT. It encodes CASGGIIGGALFF.

In the case of this clonotype: A read error may be the cause here, since a much bigger clone is one base away. The rearrangement links TRBV10-3 to TRBJ2-1; D gene unclear. Per germline, CDR1 ENHRY and CDR2 SYGVKD. With 3 bases removed from V and 13 bases from J, the gap between germline ends came to 10 bases. CDR3 size: 11 residues. Written as DNA, the CDR3 is TGTGCCATCAGTGACGATGGTGATCAGTTCTTC. Translation gives CAISDDGDQFF.